These 30 T cell receptor beta chains share one sample of origin, sequenced in a study of cytomegalovirus exposure and HLA in healthy donors. PCR was performed using 60 Vbeta and 13 Jbeta primers. Assay: immunoSEQ multiplex PCR; the TCRdb copy retains only in-frame clones and omits some. The repertoire table contains 90,000 to 130,000 clones. The material sequenced was PBMCs. These receptor sequences come from a man in his forties in good health and CMV-seropositive.

The chain is built from TRBV5-1 and TRBJ1-2, with TRBD1 matching 10 bases. CDR3 length: 15 amino acids. With V trimmed by 4 bases and J by 3 bases, 6 bases remained unmatched. The V gene's germline CDR1 is SGHRS and CDR2 YFSETQ. The CDR3 coding sequence is TGCGCCAGCAGCAGGGGACAGGGGTATGACTATGGCTACACCTTC. Its translation: CASSRGQGYDYGYTF. The full variable domain, in which reference TRBV5-1 and TRBJ1-2 provide the parts outside the CDR3, is KAGVTQTPRYLIKTRGQQVTLSCSPISGHRSVSWYQQTPGQGLQFLFEYFSETQRNKGNFPGRFSGRQFSNSRSEMNVSTLELGDSALYLCASSRGQGYDYGYTFGSGTRLTVV.

The chain recombines TRBV21-1 with TRBJ2-7; TRBD1 is taken as the D call from the table, unchecked against the DNA. TRBV21-1 constitutes a pseudogene. This CDR3 spans 13 amino acids. CDR3 in amino acids: CASSKRGGYEQYF. The CDR3 DNA reads as TGTGCCAGCAGCAAGAGAGGGGGCTACGAGCAGTACTTC.

The chain has TRBV7-9 and TRBJ2-7; 13 bases align to TRBD2. The junction had 2 bases not matched to a gene; V was cut back by 0 bases and J by 3 bases. The length of the CDR3 is 16 residues. From germline, CDR1 is SEHNR and CDR2 FQNEAQ (reference sequence). The CDR3 is CASSLAGLAGSYEQYF. CDR3 in DNA: TGTGCCAGCAGCTTAGCGGGACTAGCGGGGAGCTACGAGCAGTACTTC. Filled out from reference TRBV7-9 and TRBJ2-7, the complete variable domain reads DTGVSQNPRHKITKRGQNVTFRCDPISEHNRLYWYRQTLGQGPEFLTYFQNEAQLEKSRLLSDRFSAERPKGSFSTLEIQRTEQGDSAMYLCASSLAGLAGSYEQYFGPGTRLTVT.

The genes are TRBV5-8 and TRBJ1-4; D is perhaps TRBD1 (6 bases). The germline gives CDR1 SGHTS, CDR2 YDEGEE. The CDR3 has 14 residues. With 8 bases removed from V and 8 bases from J, the gap between germline ends came to 19 bases. This CDR3 is CASPLEQGREKLFF. For the CDR3, the DNA is TGTGCCAGTCCGCTAGAACAGGGCCGCGAAAAACTGTTTTTT.

This chain joins TRBV7-2 and TRBJ1-2, with 9 bases fitting TRBD1. The J segment lost 4 bases and the V segment lost 6 bases, leaving 3 bases of the junction unmatched. The CDR3 spans 13 residues. The germline V gene has CDR1 SGHTA and CDR2 FQGNSA. The CDR3 coding sequence is TGTGCCAGCAGTTTGGGACAGGGCTATGGCTACACCTTC. This sequence encodes CASSLGQGYGYTF.

This chain uses TRBV15 with TRBJ1-5, with D maybe TRBD1 (6 bases). Trimming left V 6 bases short and J 4 bases short, with 7 bases between. Looked up from germline, CDR1 is LNHNV and CDR2 is YYDKDF (reference sequence). CDR3 length: 12 amino acids. In DNA form, the CDR3 reads TGTGCCACCAGAACAGGGAATCAGCCCCAGCATTTT. Translated, it gives CATRTGNQPQHF.

The chain joins TRBV29-1 to TRBJ2-7; a possible D gene is TRBD1 (6 bases). V was trimmed by 0 bases and J by 2 bases, leaving 14 bases between them. This CDR3 spans 15 amino acids. Germline values: CDR1 SQVTM, CDR2 ANQGSEA. CDR3 DNA sequence: TGCAGCGTTGAAGATCGTGCCAGGGGCACCTACGAGCAGTACTTC. Its translation is CSVEDRARGTYEQYF.

The V gene is TRBV7-8, the J gene TRBJ1-1, with 8 bases matching TRBD1. Trimming removed 4 bases from V and 8 bases from J; junction bases left unmatched: 6. The CDR3 length is 13 residues. Germline loops: CDR1 SGHVS, CDR2 FQNEAQ. The CDR3 sequence is CASSSHRQGEAFF. The CDR3 DNA is TGTGCCAGCAGCTCACATCGACAGGGGGAAGCTTTCTTT.

Comments on this clone: This is likely a read error, given that the CDR3 carries no conserved phenylalanine or tryptophan at its end. The limits of the CDR3 on the DNA are not certain, so only TCRdb's listed CDR3 is given. The rearrangement joins TRBV5-6 to TRBJ2-3; TRBD1, the table's D call, lacks a check against the DNA. The length of the CDR3 is 13 amino acids, counting both ends. Germline loops: CDR1 SGHDT, CDR2 YYEEEE. The CDR3 protein is CASSSPHNTPQVD.

This sequence joins TRBV28 and TRBJ1-1; perhaps TRBD1 as D (5 bases). The V end lost 1 base, the J end lost 3 bases, and 9 bases lay between the germline ends. CDR3 length: 14 residues. Per the germline V gene, CDR1 is MDHEN and CDR2 is SYDVKM. The CDR3: CASSLLGADTEAFF. In nucleotides, the CDR3 is TGTGCCAGCAGTTTATTAGGGGCGGACACTGAAGCTTTCTTT.

The V call is TRBV14, the J call TRBJ2-5; perhaps TRBD2 as D (7 bases). Trimming removed 4 bases at V and 4 bases at J, with 19 bases between. CDR3 length equals 16 residues. Germline V CDR1 and CDR2: SGHDN, FVKESK. In nucleotides, the CDR3 is TGTGCCAGCAGCCTCTGGGGAGGGGGTATTGGAGAGACCCAGTACTTC. Its translation is CASSLWGGGIGETQYF.

The chain uses TRBV27 and TRBJ2-4, with D tentatively TRBD1 (5 bases). The V end was cut by 2 bases, the J end by 8 bases, with 10 bases between. The germline V gene encodes CDR1 MNHEY and CDR2 SMNVEV (reference sequence). This CDR3 has 13 amino acids. The CDR3 DNA is TGTGCCAGCAGTTTACAGGGATTTGACATTCAGTACTTC. Its translation is CASSLQGFDIQYF.

The chain employs TRBV10-2 and TRBJ1-3; weak D call: TRBD1 (5 bases). CDR3 length equals 13 residues. V was pared by 3 bases and J by 2 bases, with 5 bases between. CDR1 and CDR2 (germline): WSHSY, SAAADI. CDR3 in DNA: TGCGCCAGCAGTGACAGGGCTGGAAACACCATATATTTT. Its protein is CASSDRAGNTIYF.

The chain is built from TRBV19 and TRBJ2-1, with 8 bases that match TRBD2. Germline CDR1 reads LNHDA; CDR2 reads SQIVND (reference sequence). There are 15 residues in the CDR3. Trimming cost V 5 bases and J 3 bases; bases outside gene matches: 6. CDR3 DNA: TGTGCCAGTAGTCCCCGAAGCGGGAGCTACAATGAGCAGTTCTTC. This sequence encodes CASSPRSGSYNEQFF.

The rearrangement joins TRBV5-3 to TRBJ2-2; possible D gene TRBD2, 6 bases. TRBV5-3 is treated as an ORF (open reading frame) with a function not yet certain. CDR3 length equals 15 residues. Trimming removed 4 bases at V and 1 base at J, with 11 bases between. CDR3 DNA sequence: TGTGCCAGAAGCCCCATAGCGGAGAACACCGGGGAGCTGTTTTTT. This encodes CARSPIAENTGELFF.

J is TRBJ2-5 and V is TRBV6-1; TRBD2 agrees at 12 bases. This CDR3 has 17 amino acids. CDR1 and CDR2 (germline): MNHNS, SASEGT. The V segment lost 2 bases and the J segment 5 bases; nucleotides outside the gene matches: 9. The CDR3 region is CASSEWLTSGSGETQYF. As DNA, the CDR3 is TGTGCCAGCAGTGAATGGTTGACTAGCGGGAGTGGGGAGACCCAGTACTTC.

The J gene is TRBJ2-1, the V gene TRBV7-6; perhaps TRBD1 as D (6 bases). The germline CDR1 and CDR2 sequences are SGHVS and FNYEAQ. This CDR3 has 14 amino acids. Trimming stripped 3 bases from V and 8 bases from J, with 14 bases between. The CDR3 sequence: CASSFLDSGDEQFF. The DNA for the CDR3 is TGTGCCAGCAGCTTCCTGGACAGTGGCGATGAGCAGTTCTTC. The full variable domain, its missing parts supplied by reference TRBV7-6 and TRBJ2-1, is GAGVSQSPRYKVTKRGQDVALRCDPISGHVSLYWYRQALGQGPEFLTYFNYEAQQDKSGLPNDRFSAERPEGSISTLTIQRTEQRDSAMYRCASSFLDSGDEQFFGPGTRLTVL.

The genes are TRBV6-1 and TRBJ2-5, with D uncertain. The germline V gene encodes CDR1 MNHNS and CDR2 SASEGT. Between the trimmed V and J ends, which lost 1 base and 10 bases, there was a span of 13 bases. This CDR3 is 13 amino acids long. The CDR3 nucleotides are TGTGCCAGCAGTGAAGGAGAACGGGTGATCCAGTACTTC. This encodes CASSEGERVIQYF.

This chain links TRBV10-2 with TRBJ2-5; D possibly corresponds to TRBD1 (6 bases). V was trimmed by 2 bases and J by 6 bases, leaving 16 bases between them. This CDR3 spans 15 amino acids. Germline V gene sequence: CDR1 WSHSY, CDR2 SAAADI. The CDR3 reads CASSEGSGVRKTQYF. The DNA of the CDR3 is TGCGCCAGCAGTGAGGGCTCAGGGGTAAGGAAGACCCAGTACTTC.

The rearrangement joins TRBV28 to TRBJ1-3, with TRBD1 as a possible D gene (6 bases). The germline CDR1 and CDR2 sequences are MDHEN and SYDVKM. This CDR3 has 13 amino acids. Trimming shortened V by 7 bases and J by 3 bases, and 10 bases separated the two germline ends. The CDR3, as DNA: TGTGCCAGCAACCACAGGGATGGAAACACCATATATTTT. It translates to CASNHRDGNTIYF.

This chain joins TRBV27 and TRBJ1-2, with a weak D call TRBD1 (5 bases). This CDR3 has 13 amino acids. V was shortened by 2 bases and J by 4 bases, with 8 bases between the two germline ends. The germline V gene encodes CDR1 MNHEY and CDR2 SMNVEV (reference sequence). CDR3 region: CASSLRGGYGYTF. In DNA, the CDR3 is TGTGCCAGCAGTTTAAGGGGTGGCTATGGCTACACCTTC.

V is TRBV18 and J is TRBJ2-5; 9 bases align to TRBD2. CDR1 and CDR2 (germline): KGHSH, LQKENI. With 1 base clipped from V and 5 bases from J, the junction kept 5 bases outside the gene matches. This CDR3 region has 15 residues. DNA for the CDR3: TGTGCCAGCTCACCACGTAGCGGGAGTTTGGAGACCCAGTACTTC. Protein: CASSPRSGSLETQYF.

The J gene is TRBJ2-7, the V gene TRBV14, with 8 bases identical to TRBD2. Trimming at V came to 2 bases and at J to 6 bases, leaving 3 bases not matched to a gene. Germline V CDR1 and CDR2: SGHDN, FVKESK. The CDR3 covers 13 residues. CDR3 sequence: CASSQFAGGEQYF. Written as DNA, the CDR3 is TGTGCCAGCAGCCAATTCGCGGGAGGCGAGCAGTACTTC.

This chain uses TRBV28 with TRBJ2-7; 8 bases fit TRBD2. After removal of 3 bases from V and 0 bases from J, the junction contained 16 bases not matched to a gene. The length of the CDR3 is 19 residues. Germline V gene data show CDR1 as MDHEN and CDR2 as SYDVKM. DNA of the CDR3: TGTGCCAGCAGTTTCACAGCGGGAGTCACGTGGGGTAGCTCCTACGAGCAGTACTTC. Translating it yields CASSFTAGVTWGSSYEQYF.

V is TRBV7-3 and J is TRBJ2-1; D is possibly TRBD2 (5 bases). This CDR3 spans 12 amino acids. Germline V gives CDR1 SGHTA, CDR2 FQGTGA. V was cut by 5 bases and J by 9 bases, with 11 bases left in between. CDR3 DNA sequence: TGTGCCAGCAGCAAAGCGGTCGGTGAGCAGTTCTTC. Protein sequence: CASSKAVGEQFF.

V and J are TRBV19 and TRBJ1-2, with 8 bases that match TRBD1. In germline, CDR1 is LNHDA, CDR2 SQIVND (reference sequence). The CDR3 has 17 amino acids. V was clipped by 3 bases and J by 3 bases; unmatched bases: 12. In DNA, the CDR3 is TGTGCCAGTAGTATTGGGGGCGGGACAGGCCTCGACTATGGCTACACCTTC. This translates into CASSIGGGTGLDYGYTF.

The chain uses TRBV19 and TRBJ2-3; the match to TRBD2 covers 10 bases. This CDR3 is built from 15 residues. Germline V gene data show CDR1 as LNHDA and CDR2 as SQIVND (reference sequence). Unmatched junction bases numbered 4, after V lost 5 bases and J lost 2 bases. Written as DNA, the CDR3 is TGTGCCAGTAGTCCTAGCGGGAGTAACACAGATACGCAGTATTTT. Residues: CASSPSGSNTDTQYF.

The chain joins TRBV6-5 to TRBJ1-3; D may be TRBD1 (5 bases). The germline gives CDR1 MNHEY, CDR2 SVGAGI. The CDR3 consists of 15 residues. V was trimmed by 3 bases and J by 0 bases, leaving 9 bases between them. The DNA for the CDR3 is TGTGCCAGCAGTTATGGAACAGGCTCTGGAAACACCATATATTTT. It yields the protein CASSYGTGSGNTIYF.

The V and J genes are TRBV7-9 and TRBJ1-3; unclear D gene. The CDR3 loop spans 13 amino acids. Germline V lookup: CDR1 SEHNR, CDR2 FQNEAQ (reference sequence). The V end lost 6 bases, the J end lost 0 bases, and 6 bases lay between the germline ends. The CDR3 here is CASSPSSGNTIYF. CDR3 DNA: TGTGCCAGCAGTCCCTCCTCTGGAAACACCATATATTTT.

The chain carries TRBV15 and TRBJ2-6; 7 nucleotides line up with TRBD1. Germline values: CDR1 LNHNV, CDR2 YYDKDF (reference sequence). V was clipped by 2 bases and J by 1 base; unmatched bases: 2. This CDR3 has 16 residues. CDR3 region: CATSRSTGSGANVLTF. For the CDR3, the DNA is TGTGCCACCAGCAGATCGACAGGGTCTGGGGCCAACGTCCTGACTTTC.